This TCR beta chain was observed in a study of shared clonotypes between healthy human individuals. This clone was found many times. Method: immunoSEQ multiplex PCR; TCRdb's copy keeps in-frame clones and lacks some. The repertoire has around 940,000 clones, approximately 76% of them found once; the top ten carry nearly 1.5%. This CDR3 contains 16 residues. V lost 3 bases to trimming and J lost 4 bases; unmatched junction nucleotides: 10. CDR1 and CDR2 from the germline V gene are MGHDK and SYGVNS. This sequence was found in a man aged 18-30 years in good health. The chain employs TRBV25-1 and TRBJ1-1; the match to TRBD1 covers 8 bases. Material for sequencing was memory CD4+ T cells sorted from blood. The subset denotes: CD45RA-negative fraction. The CDR3 DNA reads TGTGCCAGCAGTGACCCCGGGACAGGCGCCGCCACTGAAGCTTTCTTT. This translates into CASSDPGTGAATEAFF.